This entry features one TCR beta chain sequence. These data belong to a study of T cell changes during pregnancy in multiple sclerosis. Clones were sequenced by immunoSEQ multiplex PCR, and TCRdb holds only the in-frame ones, with some missing. The table shows 35,000 to 45,000 clones, with 90% occurring only once. Germline values: CDR1 SGHTA, CDR2 FQGNSA. After removal of 11 bases from V and 4 bases from J, the junction contained 11 bases not matched to a gene. The CDR3 extends over 16 amino acids. V is TRBV7-2 and J is TRBJ2-3, with 14 positions matching TRBD2. The source of this sequence is a female donor in good health, enrolled as a control in a pregnancy study. Source: peripheral blood, taken in the second trimester of pregnancy. The CDR3 sequence: CASRLAGGPSADTQYF. CDR3 sequence (DNA): TGTGCCTCACGACTAGCGGGAGGGCCAAGTGCAGATACGCAGTATTTT.